This TCR beta chain was recorded in a study of T cell changes during pregnancy in multiple sclerosis. The CDR3 covers 16 residues. The J segment lost 1 base and the V segment lost 3 bases, leaving 7 bases of the junction unmatched. Germline V gene sequence: CDR1 MGHDK, CDR2 SYGVNS. Method: immunoSEQ multiplex PCR; TCRdb's copy keeps in-frame clones and lacks some. The table lists about 80,000 clones, 92% of them singletons, with almost 1.5% in the top ten. The receptor was isolated from a female donor with multiple sclerosis, enrolled in a pregnancy study. Sequenced here: peripheral blood, sampled before pregnancy. V and J are TRBV25-1 and TRBJ2-3, with 7 bases that match TRBD2. Written as DNA, the CDR3 is TGTGCCAGCAGTGAGGTAGGGAGCGGGGGCACAGATACGCAGTATTTT. Translated: CASSEVGSGGTDTQYF.